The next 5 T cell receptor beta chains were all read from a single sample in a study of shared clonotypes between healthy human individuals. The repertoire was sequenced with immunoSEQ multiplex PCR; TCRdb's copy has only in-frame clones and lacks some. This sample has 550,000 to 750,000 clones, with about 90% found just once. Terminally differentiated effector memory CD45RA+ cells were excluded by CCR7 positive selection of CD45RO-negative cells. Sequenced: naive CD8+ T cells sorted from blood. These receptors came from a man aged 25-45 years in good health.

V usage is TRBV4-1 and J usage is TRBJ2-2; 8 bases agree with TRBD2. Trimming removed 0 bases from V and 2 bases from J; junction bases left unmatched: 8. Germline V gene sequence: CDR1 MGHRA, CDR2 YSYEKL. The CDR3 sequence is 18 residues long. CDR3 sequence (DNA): TGCGCCAGCAGCCAAGATCCGGGGACTAGTCTTAACACCGGGGAGCTGTTTTTT. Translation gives CASSQDPGTSLNTGELFF.

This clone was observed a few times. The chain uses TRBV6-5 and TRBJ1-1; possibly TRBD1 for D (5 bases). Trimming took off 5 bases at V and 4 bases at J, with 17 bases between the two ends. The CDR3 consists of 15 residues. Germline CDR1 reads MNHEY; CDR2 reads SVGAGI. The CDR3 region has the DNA TGTGCCAGCAGTACCACCCCTGTGGGGGGCACTGAAGCTTTCTTT. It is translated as CASSTTPVGGTEAFF.

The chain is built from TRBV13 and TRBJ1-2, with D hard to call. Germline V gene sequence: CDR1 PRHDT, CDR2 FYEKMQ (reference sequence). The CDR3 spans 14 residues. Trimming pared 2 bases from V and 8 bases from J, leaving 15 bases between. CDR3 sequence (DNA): TGTGCCAGCAGCTTAAAGCTCCGAGGGAGCGGCTACACCTTC. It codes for CASSLKLRGSGYTF.

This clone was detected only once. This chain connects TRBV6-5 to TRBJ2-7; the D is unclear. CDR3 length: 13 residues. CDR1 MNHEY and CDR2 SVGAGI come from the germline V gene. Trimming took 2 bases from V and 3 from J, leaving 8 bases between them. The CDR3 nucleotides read TGTGCCAGCAGTTACGGACCCCTCTACGAGCAGTACTTC. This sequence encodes CASSYGPLYEQYF.

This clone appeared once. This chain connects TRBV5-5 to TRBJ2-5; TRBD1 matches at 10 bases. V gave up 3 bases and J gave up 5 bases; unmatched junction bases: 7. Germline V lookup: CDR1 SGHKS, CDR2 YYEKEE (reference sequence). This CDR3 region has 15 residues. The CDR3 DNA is TGTGCCAGCAGCTACGCCGACAGGGGGCGGGAGACCCAGTACTTC. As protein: CASSYADRGRETQYF.